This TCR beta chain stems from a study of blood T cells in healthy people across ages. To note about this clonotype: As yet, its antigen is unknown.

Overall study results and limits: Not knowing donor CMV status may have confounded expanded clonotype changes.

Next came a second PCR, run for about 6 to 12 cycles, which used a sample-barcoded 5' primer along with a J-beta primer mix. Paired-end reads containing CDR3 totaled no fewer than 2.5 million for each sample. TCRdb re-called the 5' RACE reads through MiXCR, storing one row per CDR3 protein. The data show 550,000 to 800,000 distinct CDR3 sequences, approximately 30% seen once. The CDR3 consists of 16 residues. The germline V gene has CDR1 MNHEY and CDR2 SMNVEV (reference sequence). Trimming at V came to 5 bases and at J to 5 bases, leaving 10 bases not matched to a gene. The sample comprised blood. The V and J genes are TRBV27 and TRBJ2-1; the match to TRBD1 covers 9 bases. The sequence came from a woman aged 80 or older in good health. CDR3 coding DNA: TGTGCCAGCAGTAAGGCGGGACAGGGTTCCCACAATGAGCAGTTCTTC. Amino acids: CASSKAGQGSHNEQFF.